This is a list of T cell receptor beta chains from one sample in a study of CD8 T cells in ankylosing spondylitis. One entry per CDR3 protein results from TCRdb running MiXCR on the 5' RACE reads. Among around 150,000 distinct CDR3 sequences listed, roughly an eighth were seen once. The specimen was blood, either unsorted or a sorted T cell fraction (not recorded which). These receptors came from a female donor with ankylosing spondylitis or in good health (not recorded which). Both conserved end residues are part of each CDR3. A D gene is named only where the DNA matches it firmly.

TRBD1	TRBJ2-7	TRBV19	11	CARDRVYEQYF
-	TRBJ2-1	TRBV7-2	13	CASSPSWSNEQFF
TRBD2	TRBJ2-1	TRBV7-2	14	CASSPSGTNNEQFF
-	TRBJ1-1	TRBV11-2	14	CASIIRGGGTEAFF
-	TRBJ1-6	TRBV3-1	15	CASSQETRNNSPLHF
-	TRBJ2-3	TRBV12-3/TRBV12-4	11	CASSDSRAQYF
TRBD1	TRBJ1-1	TRBV19	15	CASSISTGGITEAFF
TRBD2	TRBJ2-3	TRBV12-3/TRBV12-4	13	CASSLGFGGTQYF
TRBD1	TRBJ2-1	TRBV20-1	13	CSAQTGGENEQFF
-	TRBJ1-1	TRBV19	13	CASSIRGGTEAFF
-	TRBJ1-1	TRBV12-3/TRBV12-4	15	CASSPRDPLNTEAFF
TRBD1	TRBJ1-5	TRBV20-1	15	CSARKQGRGDQPQHF
-	TRBJ2-7	TRBV30	11	CAWSSRYEQYF
-	TRBJ1-1	TRBV5-1	13	CASSKSEGTEAFF
TRBD1	TRBJ1-1	TRBV7-3	15	CASSFTGDRGEIAFF
-	TRBJ2-2	TRBV5-1	15	CASSLGGMNTGELFF
TRBD1	TRBJ1-5	TRBV18	16	CASSRDRVNGNQPQHF
-	TRBJ2-5	TRBV2	15	CASSEHRVRGETQYF
TRBD1	TRBJ2-6	TRBV6-2/TRBV6-3	16	CASSLTGGSGANVLTF
TRBD1	TRBJ2-2	TRBV2	14	CASRGQVYTGELFF
-	TRBJ2-1	TRBV20-1	18	CSATLTIPGPHSYNEQFF
-	TRBJ2-7	TRBV4-1	15	CASSHIRDNLYEQYF
-	TRBJ1-1	TRBV20-1	14	CSARDPLTGIEAFF
-	TRBJ2-3	TRBV5-6	12	CASGSLTDTQYF